Listed below are T cell receptor beta chains from one sample, sequenced in a study of blood T cell repertoires in COVID-19. Here immunoSEQ multiplex PCR was the method, and the copy in TCRdb shows in-frame clones only, minus some. There are roughly 190,000 clones in the sample; just under 85% occur only once, and 4.5% to 6% lies in the top ten. Sequenced: peripheral blood. Receptor source: a woman in her sixties or seventies with active or convalescent COVID-19. Both conserved end residues are part of each CDR3. The D gene is left open where the match is weak. Expanded clones are given a class, and other clones once, few, many or no size at all.

d_gene: TRBD2
j_gene: TRBJ2-5
abundance: .
v_gene: TRBV5-1
len: 16
CDR3nt: TGCGCCAGCAGCTTGGGGAACGGGAGGTACCAAGAGACCCAGTACTTC
CDR3aa: CASSLGNGRYQETQYF

d_gene: .
j_gene: TRBJ1-6
abundance: .
v_gene: TRBV6-5
len: 15
CDR3nt: TGTGCCAGCCGGGAGGTGCTGGGTCCAAATTCACCCCTCCACTTT
CDR3aa: CASREVLGPNSPLHF

d_gene: .
j_gene: TRBJ1-1
abundance: few
v_gene: TRBV6-2/TRBV6-3
len: 11
CDR3nt: TGTGCCAGCAGTTACAATACCGGGACTTTCTTT
CDR3aa: CASSYNTGTFF

d_gene: .
j_gene: TRBJ1-1
abundance: .
v_gene: TRBV18
len: 14
CDR3nt: TGTGCCAGCTCAGACCAGGGGACGGGCGCTGAAGCTTTCTTT
CDR3aa: CASSDQGTGAEAFF

d_gene: TRBD1
j_gene: TRBJ2-5
abundance: .
v_gene: TRBV19
len: 17
CDR3nt: TGTGCCAGTAATACTCCCGGACAGGGCGGGGAGCAAGAGACCCAGTACTTC
CDR3aa: CASNTPGQGGEQETQYF

d_gene: .
j_gene: TRBJ2-1
abundance: .
v_gene: TRBV28
len: 14
CDR3nt: TGTGCCAGCAGTTTAAGTGCAGGTAACAATGAGCAGTTCTTC
CDR3aa: CASSLSAGNNEQFF

d_gene: .
j_gene: TRBJ1-1
abundance: few
v_gene: TRBV14
len: 13
CDR3nt: TGTGCCAGCAGCCAAGCGGGGGGGGCGTACGCTTTCTTT
CDR3aa: CASSQAGGAYAFF

d_gene: TRBD1
j_gene: TRBJ1-1
abundance: .
v_gene: TRBV30
len: 15
CDR3nt: TGTGCCTGGAGTCCACCAAACAGGGGGAACACTGAAGCTTTCTTT
CDR3aa: CAWSPPNRGNTEAFF

d_gene: TRBD1
j_gene: TRBJ1-1
abundance: .
v_gene: TRBV6-5
len: 15
CDR3nt: TGTGCCAGCAGTCCTCGGACAGGTGGGGGGCCTGAAGCTTTCTTT
CDR3aa: CASSPRTGGGPEAFF

d_gene: TRBD1
j_gene: TRBJ1-1
abundance: .
v_gene: TRBV4-1
len: 14
CDR3nt: TGCGCCACAGGGGGACAGGGGAAGAACACTGAAGCTTTCTTT
CDR3aa: CATGGQGKNTEAFF

d_gene: .
j_gene: TRBJ2-1
abundance: .
v_gene: TRBV4-2
len: 14
CDR3nt: TGTGCCAGCAGCCAAGTAGGAGCCAACAATGAGCAGTTCTTC
CDR3aa: CASSQVGANNEQFF

d_gene: .
j_gene: TRBJ2-5
abundance: few
v_gene: TRBV6-6
len: 15
CDR3nt: TGTGCCAGCAGTTACTCGCACAGGGTCCAAGAGACCCAGTACTTC
CDR3aa: CASSYSHRVQETQYF

d_gene: .
j_gene: TRBJ2-4
abundance: .
v_gene: TRBV19
len: 15
CDR3nt: TGTGCCAGTAGTATAAGTGCACGAGGGTACGGCATTCAGTACTTC
CDR3aa: CASSISARGYGIQYF

d_gene: .
j_gene: TRBJ2-1
abundance: .
v_gene: TRBV9
len: 14
CDR3nt: TGTGCCAGCAGCGTAGCTACGAGTGGGGCTGAGCAGTTCTTC
CDR3aa: CASSVATSGAEQFF

d_gene: .
j_gene: TRBJ2-7
abundance: once
v_gene: TRBV30
len: 12
CDR3nt: TGTGCCTCCAGGGGATCGGGCTACGAGCAGTACTTC
CDR3aa: CASRGSGYEQYF

d_gene: .
j_gene: TRBJ1-5
abundance: .
v_gene: TRBV19
len: 13
CDR3nt: TGTGCCAGTAGTATGGACAGATCTCAGCCCCAGCATTTT
CDR3aa: CASSMDRSQPQHF

d_gene: TRBD1
j_gene: TRBJ2-1
abundance: .
v_gene: TRBV6-6
len: 16
CDR3nt: TGTGCCAGCAGTTACTCGACAGGGGCCATGGGGAATGAGCAGTTCTTC
CDR3aa: CASSYSTGAMGNEQFF

d_gene: .
j_gene: TRBJ1-1
abundance: .
v_gene: TRBV6-5
len: 13
CDR3nt: TGTGCCAGCAGTACGACAGGGAACACTGAAGCTTTCTTT
CDR3aa: CASSTTGNTEAFF

d_gene: TRBD2
j_gene: TRBJ2-1
abundance: .
v_gene: TRBV2
len: 16
CDR3nt: TGTGCCAGCAGTCCCTTAGCGGGAGACGGGAGCAATGAGCAGTTCTTC
CDR3aa: CASSPLAGDGSNEQFF

d_gene: .
j_gene: TRBJ2-7
abundance: few
v_gene: TRBV18
len: 14
CDR3nt: TGTGCCAGCTCACCACCTGGACTTTCCTACGAGCAGTACTTC
CDR3aa: CASSPPGLSYEQYF

d_gene: .
j_gene: TRBJ2-2
abundance: .
v_gene: TRBV11-3
len: 15
CDR3nt: TGTGCCAGCAGCGGAACCTATACTAGTACCGGGGAGCTGTTTTTT
CDR3aa: CASSGTYTSTGELFF

d_gene: TRBD1
j_gene: TRBJ2-3
abundance: .
v_gene: TRBV19
len: 15
CDR3nt: TGTGCCAGTAGTTTCCAGACAGGGGCAGGGGATACGCAGTATTTT
CDR3aa: CASSFQTGAGDTQYF

d_gene: .
j_gene: TRBJ2-3
abundance: .
v_gene: TRBV11-1
len: 15
CDR3nt: TGTGCCAGCAGTTCAGGTGGCCTCGGGATAGATACGCAGTATTTT
CDR3aa: CASSSGGLGIDTQYF

d_gene: .
j_gene: TRBJ2-7
abundance: .
v_gene: TRBV6-5
len: 14
CDR3nt: TGTGCCAGCAGTTACAGGGGTAGCTCCTACGAGCAGTACTTC
CDR3aa: CASSYRGSSYEQYF

d_gene: TRBD1
j_gene: TRBJ2-5
abundance: .
v_gene: TRBV2
len: 15
CDR3nt: TGTGCCAGCAGTGATGAGGGACAGTCCCAAGAGACCCAGTACTTC
CDR3aa: CASSDEGQSQETQYF

d_gene: .
j_gene: TRBJ2-7
abundance: .
v_gene: TRBV10-3
len: 13
CDR3nt: TGTGCCATCAGTGAAGGACAGACCTACGAGCAGTACTTC
CDR3aa: CAISEGQTYEQYF

d_gene: TRBD2
j_gene: TRBJ2-3
abundance: .
v_gene: TRBV29-1
len: 14
CDR3nt: TGCAGCGTTGCTAGCGGGAGGGCCACAGATACGCAGTATTTT
CDR3aa: CSVASGRATDTQYF